This T cell receptor beta chain was identified in a study of blood T cells in healthy people across ages (dated by TCRdb to the mid-2010s). Study-wide context: In model experiments, roughly one uniquely barcoded TCR beta cDNA molecule per two T cells was captured by template switching. Using the same blood draw, the study looked at two additional independent replicas of 1 million unique cDNA reads for two donors, one aged 18 to 30 and the other aged 80 or older. The donors were divided into four age groups: young (average about 16 years), middle-aged (almost 40), aged (about 61) and long-lived (approximately 74). To avoid experimental bias, donors of different ages were spread randomly across the sequencing lanes. The study measured age-related changes in TCR beta repertoire diversity using deep sequencing normalized with unique cDNA molecular identifiers.

The roughly 42 donors, aged 6 to 90 years, were systemically healthy Caucasian individuals from Russia. Each donor gave ten milliliters of peripheral blood, drawn into EDTA-treated Vacutainer tubes. Ficoll-Paque density-gradient centrifugation was used to isolate PBMCs, with at least 7 million obtained per sample. Total RNA, at least 6 micrograms per sample, was extracted from PBMCs with Trizol reagent. The percentages of naive CD45RAhigh/CD27high T cells were determined by flow cytometry on a PBMC aliquot from every donor. There are 13 amino acids in the CDR3, from cysteine to phenylalanine inclusive. Just the 39-base CDR3 DNA is kept, in frame starting at base 1. Cut back by 7 bases and 5 bases, the V and J ends lie 14 bases apart. Reading the germline V gene gives CDR1 MDHEN and CDR2 SYDVKM. As to this clonotype: The antigen it recognizes is unknown. One base away there is no much larger clone; base qualities are not given.

The paper as a whole reports these results and caveats: Because profiling used bulk unsorted PBMCs, naive and antigen-experienced compartments could not be compared conclusively. As age increased, observed TCR beta diversity per million T cells dropped in a roughly linear way, and a significant reduction was already evident by age 40. The long-lived group showed more naive CD4+ T cells, fewer expanded clones and increased TCR diversity than the aged group, suggesting age selection. There was a strong correlation between observed TCR beta diversity and the percentage of naive T cells measured by flow cytometry. Estimates of total diversity from one million sequenced T cells were regarded as lower bounds and underestimates. Because donor CMV infection status was unknown, age-related changes in expanded clonotypes were potentially confounded.

The library relied on 5' RACE. TCRdb shows the sequencer as Illumina HiSeq 2500. The second PCR ran for roughly 6 to 11 cycles and used a J-beta primer mix along with a sample-barcoded 5' primer. A unique molecular identifier was introduced onto each TCR beta cDNA molecule by a template-switch 5' adaptor carrying 12 random nucleotides. Each sample yielded at least 3 million CDR3-containing paired-end reads. The Mint cDNA synthesis kit, primed by a TRBC-specific oligonucleotide, was used to synthesize first-strand cDNA from all RNA. Following uracil-DNA glycosylase treatment, all cDNA underwent a first 18-cycle PCR with the universal primers M1SS and BC2_uni_R. The authors' pipeline ran thus. Each sample was normalized by randomly selecting 1 million high-quality reads, each carrying a distinct molecular identifier. Reads sharing molecular identifiers were discarded rather than binned into consensus sequences. MiTCR, set to a Q25 quality threshold and the strictest error-elimination algorithm, was used for CDR3 identification, clonotype clustering and error correction. Lower-bound total TCR beta diversity was estimated with a nonparametric unseen species model using Euler transformation. The public sequencing data were trimmed at Q25 with fastp and processed into clonotypes with MiXCR by TCRdb, which kept only in-frame beta chains. Each entry merges the rows of one CDR3 protein and shows their most common DNA and genes. Clone size and V and J calls follow TCRdb, not the original study. Recorded for this sample are 540,000 or so distinct CDR3 sequences; 45% to 55% of them occurred a single time. The ten largest account for about 22% of the sample.

Material for sequencing was blood. This clonotype was obtained from a man older than 75 in good health. The chain couples TRBV28 to TRBJ2-5, with no reliable assignment of the D segment. The bases are TGTGCCAGCAAATCGTCGGGCTTGGAGACCCAGTACTTC. Its protein product is CASKSSGLETQYF.